This T cell receptor (beta chain) came from a study of cytomegalovirus exposure and HLA in healthy donors. The study, taken as a whole, reports: Associated with cytomegalovirus, according to the listing, were around 160 TCR beta chains.

Profiled with immunoSEQ multiplex PCR; TCRdb holds only in-frame clones, not every one. The sample yields over 45,000 clones, over 85% seen once. Details on this clone: Its matching antigen is unknown.

The sample consisted of PBMCs. The source of this sequence is a woman younger than 30 in good health and CMV-seronegative.

CDR3 amino acids: CASSLNTMGLGSGANVLTF. CDR3 in DNA: TGTGCCAGCAGCTTGAATACGATGGGGCTGGGGTCTGGGGCCAACGTCCTGACTTTC. V usage is TRBV5-6 and J usage is TRBJ2-6; a possible D gene is TRBD1 (5 bases). The CDR3 runs 19 residues. Germline CDR1 is SGHDT and CDR2 is YYEEEE. The V end was cut by 1 base, the J end by 1 base, with 18 bases between.